The present TCR beta chain was sequenced within a study of T cells in localized non-small cell lung cancer. Of note for this clone: Its antigen is still unknown.

V trimming: 4 bases; J trimming: 6 bases; junction bases outside the gene matches: 7. The germline gives CDR1 LNHDA, CDR2 SQIVND (reference sequence). This CDR3 has 15 residues. Profiling relied on immunoSEQ multiplex PCR, and the TCRdb table lists in-frame clones only, not all of them. The data contain 2,500 to 3,000 clones, around a quarter of them seen just once; the ten biggest clones take up more than 7.5%. Study-wide findings and caveats: Measurement of T cell clonality placed uninvolved adjacent lung highest, above the level in tumor. Turning up in adjacent lung were a median approximately 60 of the top 100 tumor clones. Investigators sequenced only a single tumor region, leaving heterogeneity possible.

The sampled adjacent lung lay at least 2 cm from the tumor margin and showed no atypia. V is TRBV19 and J is TRBJ2-7; 12 positions agree with TRBD2. The receptor comes from a man between 40 and 70 years old with stage I lung adenocarcinoma. Sequenced material: normal lung tissue next to the tumor, taken before any cancer treatment. CDR3: CASSRRLAGVREQYF. The CDR3 DNA reads TGTGCCAGTAGTAGAAGACTAGCGGGAGTCCGCGAGCAGTACTTC.